The present TCR beta chain was sequenced within a study of cytotoxic CD8 clonotypes in ibrutinib-treated CLL. CDR3 length equals 13 residues. The germline gives CDR1 MNHNS, CDR2 SASEGT. Trimming cost V 6 bases and J 7 bases; bases outside gene matches: 4. A word on this clone: What it binds is unknown.

Repertoires were generated with immunoSEQ multiplex PCR, while TCRdb's copy carries only in-frame clones and drops some. Here the sample spans 250,000 to 350,000 clones, less than 85% being singletons. Study-wide results and limits: Clonality increased with ibrutinib response but returned toward baseline at progression.

The material was PBMCs, obtained at disease progression, from a patient treated with ibrutinib. The receptor was isolated from a human donor with chronic lymphocytic leukemia. This chain uses TRBV6-1 with TRBJ2-7, with 12 bases lining up with TRBD1. The CDR3 protein is CASRGQGAGEQYF. The CDR3 nucleotides are TGTGCCAGCAGGGGACAGGGGGCGGGGGAGCAGTACTTC.